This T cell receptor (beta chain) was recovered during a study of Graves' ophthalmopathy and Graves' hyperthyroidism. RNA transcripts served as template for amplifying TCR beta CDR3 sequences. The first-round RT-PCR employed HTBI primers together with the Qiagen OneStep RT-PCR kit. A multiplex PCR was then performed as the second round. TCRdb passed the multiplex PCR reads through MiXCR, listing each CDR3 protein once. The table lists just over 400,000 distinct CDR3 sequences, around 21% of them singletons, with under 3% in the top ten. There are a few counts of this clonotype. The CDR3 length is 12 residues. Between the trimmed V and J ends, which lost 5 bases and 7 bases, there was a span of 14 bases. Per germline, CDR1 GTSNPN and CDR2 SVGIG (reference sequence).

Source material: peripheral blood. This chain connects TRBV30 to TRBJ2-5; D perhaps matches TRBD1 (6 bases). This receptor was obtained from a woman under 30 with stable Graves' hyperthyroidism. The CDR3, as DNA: TGTGCCTGGGCAGGGGTTTCAGGGACCCAGTACTTC. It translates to CAWAGVSGTQYF.